This TCR beta chain was documented in a study of vaccination and CD4 T cells after COVID-19. This clonotype came up once. Its target is not known. Treatment meaning: approximately 9-day PBMC culture with coronavirus spike peptide pools or control peptides (ViraFEST assay). With the Oncomine TCR Beta short-read assay, DNA from cultured CD4+ T cells was sequenced. TCRdb analysed the PCR reads with MiXCR anew, one entry per CDR3 protein. Here the sample spans 15,000 to 20,000 distinct CDR3 sequences, over 50% being singletons. V shed 3 bases and J shed 7 bases, with 14 bases lying between them. CDR3 size: 14 residues. In germline, CDR1 is MNHEY, CDR2 SMNVEV (reference sequence).

This sequence was found in a human donor who had recovered from COVID-19. The sequencing input was CD4+ T cells from blood, cultured in vitro. The chain uses TRBV27 and TRBJ2-3; D unresolved. The chain's CDR3 is CASSFFQPPNTQYF. In DNA, the CDR3 is TGTGCCAGCAGTTTTTTCCAGCCCCCCAATACGCAGTATTTT.